This TCR beta chain was sequenced during a study of vaccination and CD4 T cells after COVID-19. Treatment described: roughly 10-day PBMC culture with coronavirus spike peptide pools or control peptides (ViraFEST assay). Under the ViraFEST approach, antigen-specific T cells were expanded with peptide pools and TCRs subsequently sequenced. V gave up 1 base and J gave up 6 bases; unmatched junction bases: 4. The CDR3 runs 14 residues. Germline V lookup: CDR1 MNHNS, CDR2 SASEGT. This clonotype was counted between two and nine times. Its antigen is as yet unknown. With the Oncomine TCR Beta short-read assay, DNA from cultured CD4+ T cells was sequenced. Extraction of genomic DNA was performed on cultured CD4+ T cells. TCRdb used MiXCR to reprocess the PCR reads, holding one entry per CDR3 protein. The profile covers 15,000 to 25,000 distinct CDR3 sequences, with 45% to 55% appearing a single time and about 7% taken by the ten largest.

V usage is TRBV6-1 and J usage is TRBJ2-5; 8 nucleotides match TRBD2. Input material: CD4+ T cells from blood, cultured in vitro. This TCR derives from a human donor who had recovered from COVID-19. This CDR3 is CASSEGGRWQTQYF. CDR3 DNA: TGTGCCAGCAGTGAAGGCGGGAGGTGGCAGACCCAGTACTTC.